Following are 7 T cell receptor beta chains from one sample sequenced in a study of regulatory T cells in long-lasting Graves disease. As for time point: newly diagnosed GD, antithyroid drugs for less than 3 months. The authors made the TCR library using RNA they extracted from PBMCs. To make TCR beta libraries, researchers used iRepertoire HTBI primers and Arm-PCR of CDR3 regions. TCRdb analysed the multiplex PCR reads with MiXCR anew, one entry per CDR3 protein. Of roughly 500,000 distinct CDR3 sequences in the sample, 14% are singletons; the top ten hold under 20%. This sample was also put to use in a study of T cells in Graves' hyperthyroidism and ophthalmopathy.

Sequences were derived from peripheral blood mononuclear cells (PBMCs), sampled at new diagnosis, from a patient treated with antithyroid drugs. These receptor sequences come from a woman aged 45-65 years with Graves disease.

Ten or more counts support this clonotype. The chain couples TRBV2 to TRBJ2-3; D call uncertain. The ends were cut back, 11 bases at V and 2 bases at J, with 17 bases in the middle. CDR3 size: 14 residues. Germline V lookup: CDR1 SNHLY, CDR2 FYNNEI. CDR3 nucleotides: TGTGCCGGGCAAGACACGATGAACACAGATACGCAGTATTTT. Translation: CAGQDTMNTDTQYF.

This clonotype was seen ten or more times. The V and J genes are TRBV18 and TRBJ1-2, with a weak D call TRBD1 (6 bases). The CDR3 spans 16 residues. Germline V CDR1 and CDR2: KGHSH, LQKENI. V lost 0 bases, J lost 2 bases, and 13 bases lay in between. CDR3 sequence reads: CASSPPSVGQNYGYTF. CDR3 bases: TGTGCCAGCTCACCACCGAGTGTAGGACAGAACTATGGCTACACCTTC. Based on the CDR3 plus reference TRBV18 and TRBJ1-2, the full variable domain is NAGVMQNPRHLVRRRGQEARLRCSPMKGHSHVYWYRQLPEEGLKFMVYLQKENIIDESGMPKERFSAEFPKEGPSILRIQQVVRGDSAAYFCASSPPSVGQNYGYTFGSGTRLTVV.

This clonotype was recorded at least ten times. CDR3 sequence (DNA): TGTGCCAGCAGCTTACAGTCCAATAACTACGAGCAGTACTTC. The encoded protein is CASSLQSNNYEQYF. The V and J genes are TRBV11-2 and TRBJ2-7; D remains unclear. Germline V gene data show CDR1 as SGHAT and CDR2 as FQNNGV. This CDR3 contains 14 residues. Between the trimmed V and J ends, which lost 2 bases and 3 bases, there was a span of 11 bases.

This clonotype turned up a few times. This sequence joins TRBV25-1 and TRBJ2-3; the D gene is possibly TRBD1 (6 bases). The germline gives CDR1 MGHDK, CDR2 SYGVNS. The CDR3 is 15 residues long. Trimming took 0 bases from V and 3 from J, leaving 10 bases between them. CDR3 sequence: CASSEYRGGTDTQYF. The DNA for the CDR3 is TGTGCCAGCAGTGAATACAGGGGTGGAACAGATACGCAGTATTTT.

The DNA for the CDR3 is TGCAGTGCTAGAGTTCCGACGTTGGACTATGGCTACACCTTC. It encodes CSARVPTLDYGYTF. J is TRBJ1-2 and V is TRBV20-1; no clear D. The CDR3 covers 14 residues. CDR1 DFQATT and CDR2 SNEGSKA come from the germline V gene (reference sequence). V shed 1 base and J shed 3 bases, with 12 bases lying between them.

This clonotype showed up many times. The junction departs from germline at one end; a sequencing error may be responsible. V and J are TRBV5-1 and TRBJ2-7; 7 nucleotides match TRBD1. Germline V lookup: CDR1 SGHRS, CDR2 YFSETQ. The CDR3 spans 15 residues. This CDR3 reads CASSLQRGRGYEQYF. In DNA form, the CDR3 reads TGTGCCAGCAGCTTGCAGAGGGGGCGAGGCTACGAGCAGTACTTC. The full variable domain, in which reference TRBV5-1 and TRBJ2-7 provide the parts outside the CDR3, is KAGVTQTPRYLIKTRGQQVTLSCSPISGHRSVSWYQQTPGQGLQFLFEYFSETQRNKGNFPGRFSGRQFSNSRSEMNVSTLELGDSALYLCASSLQRGRGYEQYFGPGTRLTVT.

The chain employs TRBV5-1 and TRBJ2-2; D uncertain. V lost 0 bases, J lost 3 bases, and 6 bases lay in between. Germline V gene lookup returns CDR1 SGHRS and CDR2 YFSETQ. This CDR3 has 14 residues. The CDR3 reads CASSLVPDTGELFF. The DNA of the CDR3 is TGCGCCAGCAGCTTGGTACCGGACACCGGGGAGCTGTTTTTT.